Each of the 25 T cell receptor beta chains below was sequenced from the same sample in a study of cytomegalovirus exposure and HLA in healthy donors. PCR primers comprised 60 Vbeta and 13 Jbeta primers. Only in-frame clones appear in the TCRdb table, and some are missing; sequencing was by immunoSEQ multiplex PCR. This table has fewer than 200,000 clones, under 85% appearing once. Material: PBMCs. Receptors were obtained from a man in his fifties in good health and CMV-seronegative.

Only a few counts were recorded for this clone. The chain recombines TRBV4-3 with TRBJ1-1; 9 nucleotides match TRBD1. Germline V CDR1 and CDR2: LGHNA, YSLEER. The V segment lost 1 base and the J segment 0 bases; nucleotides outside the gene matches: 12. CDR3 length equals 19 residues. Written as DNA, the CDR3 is TGCGCCAGCAGCCAAGGTGGGACAGGGTGGTTCCGCATGAACACTGAAGCTTTCTTT. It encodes CASSQGGTGWFRMNTEAFF.

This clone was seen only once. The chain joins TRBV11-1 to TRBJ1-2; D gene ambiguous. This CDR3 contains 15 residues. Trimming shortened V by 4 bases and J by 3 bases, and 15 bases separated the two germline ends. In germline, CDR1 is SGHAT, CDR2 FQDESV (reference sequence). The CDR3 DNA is TGTGCCAGCAGCTCAAACCTAGACCGCTACTATGGCTACACCTTC. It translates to CASSSNLDRYYGYTF.

CDR3 sequence: CASSKGPNLAGGGTDTQYF. As DNA, the CDR3 is TGTGCCAGCAGCAAAGGCCCTAACCTAGCGGGAGGCGGCACAGATACGCAGTATTTT. The chain links TRBV21-1 to TRBJ2-3; the table's D call TRBD2 went unverified against the DNA. TRBV21-1 is recorded as a pseudogene. The CDR3 sequence is 19 residues long.

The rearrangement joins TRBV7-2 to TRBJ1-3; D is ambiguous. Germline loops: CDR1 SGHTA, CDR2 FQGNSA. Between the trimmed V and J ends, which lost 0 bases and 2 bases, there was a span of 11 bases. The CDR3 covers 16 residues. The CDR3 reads CASSLAWSGAGNTIYF. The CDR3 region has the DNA TGTGCCAGCAGCTTAGCCTGGTCCGGGGCTGGAAACACCATATATTTT.

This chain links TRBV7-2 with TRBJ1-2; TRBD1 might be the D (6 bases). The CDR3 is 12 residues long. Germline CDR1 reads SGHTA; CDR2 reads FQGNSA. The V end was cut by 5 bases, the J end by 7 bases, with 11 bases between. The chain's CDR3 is CASSLLTGGYTF. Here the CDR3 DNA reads TGTGCCAGCAGCCTCCTGACAGGTGGCTACACCTTC. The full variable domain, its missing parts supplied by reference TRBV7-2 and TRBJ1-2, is GAGVSQSPSNKVTEKGKDVELRCDPISGHTALYWYRQSLGQGLEFLIYFQGNSAPDKSGLPSDRFSAERTGGSVSTLTIQRTQQEDSAVYLCASSLLTGGYTFGSGTRLTVV.

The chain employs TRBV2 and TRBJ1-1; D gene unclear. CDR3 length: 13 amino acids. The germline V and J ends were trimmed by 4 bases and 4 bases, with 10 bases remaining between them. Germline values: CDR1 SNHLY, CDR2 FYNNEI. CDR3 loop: CASSANEGTEAFF. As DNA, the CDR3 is TGTGCCAGCAGTGCTAATGAGGGCACTGAAGCTTTCTTT.

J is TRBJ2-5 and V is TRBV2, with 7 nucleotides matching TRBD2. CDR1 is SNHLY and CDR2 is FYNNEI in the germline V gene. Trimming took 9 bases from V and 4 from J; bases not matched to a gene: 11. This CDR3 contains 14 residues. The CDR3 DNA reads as TGTGCCAGTTGGGGAGGGGCCGTCAGAGAGACCCAGTACTTC. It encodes CASWGGAVRETQYF.

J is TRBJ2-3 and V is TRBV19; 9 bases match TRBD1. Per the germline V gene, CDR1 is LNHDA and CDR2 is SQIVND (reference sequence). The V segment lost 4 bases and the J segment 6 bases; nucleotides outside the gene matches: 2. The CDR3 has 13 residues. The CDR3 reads CASSNRGPDTQYF. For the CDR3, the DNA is TGTGCCAGTAGTAACAGGGGGCCCGATACGCAGTATTTT. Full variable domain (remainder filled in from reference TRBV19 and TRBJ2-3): DGGITQSPKYLFRKEGQNVTLSCEQNLNHDAMYWYRQDPGQGLRLIYYSQIVNDFQKGDIAEGYSVSREKKESFPLTVTSAQKNPTAFYLCASSNRGPDTQYFGPGTRLTVL.

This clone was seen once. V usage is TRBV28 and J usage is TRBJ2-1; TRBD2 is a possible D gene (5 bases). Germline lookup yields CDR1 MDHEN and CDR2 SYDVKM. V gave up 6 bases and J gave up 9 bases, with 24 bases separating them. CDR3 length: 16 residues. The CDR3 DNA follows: TGTGCCAGCAGGTCCCCGGGAAACGTGTTCAAGGGTGAGCAGTTCTTC. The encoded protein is CASRSPGNVFKGEQFF.

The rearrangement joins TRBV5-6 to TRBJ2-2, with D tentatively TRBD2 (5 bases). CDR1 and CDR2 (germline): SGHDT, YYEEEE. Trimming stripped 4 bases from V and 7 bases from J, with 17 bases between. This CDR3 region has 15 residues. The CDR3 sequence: CASSPFGGAGGELFF. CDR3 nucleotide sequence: TGTGCCAGCAGCCCCTTCGGAGGCGCCGGCGGGGAGCTGTTTTTT.

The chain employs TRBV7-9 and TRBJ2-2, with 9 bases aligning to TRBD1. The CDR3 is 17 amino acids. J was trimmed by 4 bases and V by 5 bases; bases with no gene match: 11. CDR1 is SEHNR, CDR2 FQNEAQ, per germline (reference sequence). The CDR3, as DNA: TGTGCCAGCAGCACCCGGGACAGGGCATTTTCCACCGGGGAGCTGTTTTTT. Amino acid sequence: CASSTRDRAFSTGELFF. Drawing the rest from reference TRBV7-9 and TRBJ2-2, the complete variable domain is DTGVSQNPRHKITKRGQNVTFRCDPISEHNRLYWYRQTLGQGPEFLTYFQNEAQLEKSRLLSDRFSAERPKGSFSTLEIQRTEQGDSAMYLCASSTRDRAFSTGELFFGEGSRLTVL.

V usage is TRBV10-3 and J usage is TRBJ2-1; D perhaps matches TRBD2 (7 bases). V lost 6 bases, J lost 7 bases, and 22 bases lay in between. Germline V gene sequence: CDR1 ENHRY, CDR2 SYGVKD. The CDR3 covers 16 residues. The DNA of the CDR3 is TGTGCCATCAGAGGGGGGGGCAGGGGCTCAGTTAATGAGCAGTTCTTC. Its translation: CAIRGGGRGSVNEQFF.

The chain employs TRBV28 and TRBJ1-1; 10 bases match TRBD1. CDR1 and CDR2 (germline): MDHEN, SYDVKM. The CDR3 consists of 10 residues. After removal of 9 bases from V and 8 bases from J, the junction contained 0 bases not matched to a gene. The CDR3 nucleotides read TGTGCCAGGGGACAGGGGGAAGCTTTCTTT. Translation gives CARGQGEAFF.

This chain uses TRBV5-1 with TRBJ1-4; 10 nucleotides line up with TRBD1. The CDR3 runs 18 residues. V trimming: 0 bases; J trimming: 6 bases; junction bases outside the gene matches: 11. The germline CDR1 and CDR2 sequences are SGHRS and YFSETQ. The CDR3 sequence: CASSLGQGALNFDEKLFF. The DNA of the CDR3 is TGCGCCAGCAGCTTGGGACAGGGGGCCTTGAATTTCGATGAAAAACTGTTTTTT.

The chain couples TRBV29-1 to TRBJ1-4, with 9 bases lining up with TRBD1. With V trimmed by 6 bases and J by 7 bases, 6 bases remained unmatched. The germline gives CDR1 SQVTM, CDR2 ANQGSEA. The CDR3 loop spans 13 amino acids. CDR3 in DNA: TGCAGCGTCTTGACAGGGGGAGGTGAAAAACTGTTTTTT. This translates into CSVLTGGGEKLFF.

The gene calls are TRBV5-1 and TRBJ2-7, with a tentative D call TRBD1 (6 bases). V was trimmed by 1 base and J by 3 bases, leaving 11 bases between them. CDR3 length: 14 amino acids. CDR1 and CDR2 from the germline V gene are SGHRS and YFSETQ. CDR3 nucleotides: TGCGCCAGCAGCTTGATACAGGGCATCTACGAGCAGTACTTC. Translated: CASSLIQGIYEQYF. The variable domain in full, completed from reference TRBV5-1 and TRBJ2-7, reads KAGVTQTPRYLIKTRGQQVTLSCSPISGHRSVSWYQQTPGQGLQFLFEYFSETQRNKGNFPGRFSGRQFSNSRSEMNVSTLELGDSALYLCASSLIQGIYEQYFGPGTRLTVT.

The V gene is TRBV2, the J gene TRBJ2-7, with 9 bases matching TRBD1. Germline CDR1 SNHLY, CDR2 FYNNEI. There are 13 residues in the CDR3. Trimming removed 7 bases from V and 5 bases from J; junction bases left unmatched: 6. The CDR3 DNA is TGTGCCAGCAACGGACAGGGGTGGGACGAGCAGTACTTC. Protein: CASNGQGWDEQYF.

The CDR3 sequence: CASSPRPTSGSYNEQFF. DNA for the CDR3: TGTGCCAGTAGTCCGCGCCCGACTAGCGGGAGCTACAATGAGCAGTTCTTC. The V call is TRBV19, the J call TRBJ2-1, with 12 bases matching TRBD2. The CDR3 spans 17 residues. Germline CDR1 and CDR2: LNHDA and SQIVND (reference sequence). Trimming at V came to 5 bases and at J to 3 bases, leaving 8 bases not matched to a gene.

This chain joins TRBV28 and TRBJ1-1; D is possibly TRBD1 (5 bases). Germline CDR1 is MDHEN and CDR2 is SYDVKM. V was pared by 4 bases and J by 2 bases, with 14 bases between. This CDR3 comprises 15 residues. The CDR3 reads CASSSGQGFNTEAFF. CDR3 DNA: TGTGCCAGCAGTTCAGGACAAGGGTTTAACACTGAAGCTTTCTTT.

This chain's CDR3 is CASSAPQASGSRYEQYF. CDR3 bases: TGTGCCAGCAGTGCCCCCCAAGCTAGCGGGAGTAGGTACGAGCAGTACTTC. The rearrangement uses TRBV6-1 and TRBJ2-7; 10 bases match TRBD2. After removal of 4 bases from V and 4 bases from J, the junction contained 13 bases not matched to a gene. Germline values: CDR1 MNHNS, CDR2 SASEGT. The CDR3 consists of 17 residues.

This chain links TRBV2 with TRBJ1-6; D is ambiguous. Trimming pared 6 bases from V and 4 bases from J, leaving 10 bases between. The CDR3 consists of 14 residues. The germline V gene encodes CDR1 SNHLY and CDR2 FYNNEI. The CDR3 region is CASSGAGYNSPLHF. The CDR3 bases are TGTGCCAGCAGCGGCGCGGGGTATAATTCACCCCTCCACTTT.

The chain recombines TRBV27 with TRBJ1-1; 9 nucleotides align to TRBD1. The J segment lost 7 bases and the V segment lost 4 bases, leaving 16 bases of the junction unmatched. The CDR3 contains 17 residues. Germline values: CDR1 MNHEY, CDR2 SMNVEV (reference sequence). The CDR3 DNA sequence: TGTGCCAGCAGTTCAAACTATGACAGGGGGAGGTTGGGTGAAGCTTTCTTT. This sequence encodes CASSSNYDRGRLGEAFF.

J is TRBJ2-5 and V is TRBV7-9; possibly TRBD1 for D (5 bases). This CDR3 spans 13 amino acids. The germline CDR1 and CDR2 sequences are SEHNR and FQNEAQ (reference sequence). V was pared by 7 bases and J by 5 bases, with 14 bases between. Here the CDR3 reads CASKDGAGETQYF. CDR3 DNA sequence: TGTGCCAGCAAGGATGGGGCCGGGGAGACCCAGTACTTC.

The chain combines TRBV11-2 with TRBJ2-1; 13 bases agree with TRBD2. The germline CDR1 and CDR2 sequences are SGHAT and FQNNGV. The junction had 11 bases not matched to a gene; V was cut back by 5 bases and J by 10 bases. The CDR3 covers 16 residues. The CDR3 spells CASSLNPGLAGMEQFF. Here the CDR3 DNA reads TGTGCCAGCAGCCTCAATCCGGGACTAGCGGGGATGGAGCAGTTCTTC.

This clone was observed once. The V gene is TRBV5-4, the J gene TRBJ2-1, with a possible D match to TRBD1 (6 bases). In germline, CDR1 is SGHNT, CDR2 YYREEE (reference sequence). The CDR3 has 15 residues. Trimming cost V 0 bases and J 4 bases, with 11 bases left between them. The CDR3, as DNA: TGTGCCAGCAGCTTGGTGGGACATGCTTACAATGAGCAGTTCTTC. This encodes CASSLVGHAYNEQFF.